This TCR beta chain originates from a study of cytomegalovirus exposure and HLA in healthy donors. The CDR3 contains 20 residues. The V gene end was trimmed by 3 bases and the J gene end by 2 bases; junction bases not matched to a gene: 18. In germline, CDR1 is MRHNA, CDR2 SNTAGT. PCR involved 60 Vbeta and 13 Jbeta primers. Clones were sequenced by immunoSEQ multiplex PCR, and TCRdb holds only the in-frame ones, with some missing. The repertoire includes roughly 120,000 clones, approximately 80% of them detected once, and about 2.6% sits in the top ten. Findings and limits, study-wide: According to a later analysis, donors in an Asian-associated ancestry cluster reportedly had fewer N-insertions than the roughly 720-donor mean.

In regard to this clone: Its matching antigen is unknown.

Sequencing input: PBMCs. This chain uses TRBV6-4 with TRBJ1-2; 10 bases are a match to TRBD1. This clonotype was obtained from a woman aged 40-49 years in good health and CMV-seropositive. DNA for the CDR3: TGTGCCAGCAGTGAATCTTATTTCGGGGACAGGGGTGGTCTGAACTATGGCTACACCTTC. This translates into CASSESYFGDRGGLNYGYTF.